These 17 T cell receptor beta chains were all obtained from the same sample, sequenced in a study of blood T cells in healthy people across ages (dated by TCRdb to between 2014 and 2017). Receptor amplification or capture employed 5' RACE. Sequenced on an Illumina HiSeq 2500. A second roughly 7 to 11 cycle PCR used a sample-barcoded 5' primer and a J-beta primer mix. In-frame beta chains were kept once TCRdb had trimmed the public reads at Q25 with fastp and called clones with MiXCR. Records with the same CDR3 protein are collapsed into one entry carrying the most frequent genes and DNA. This sample lists 1.4 million or so distinct CDR3 sequences; roughly two fifths were detected once. The leading ten clones occupy just over 4% of the sample. The sequencing sample was made of blood. The receptors originated from a woman between 18 and 29 years old in good health.

The chain combines TRBV5-1 with TRBJ1-4; 7 nucleotides agree with TRBD1. The V segment lost 4 bases and the J segment 2 bases; nucleotides outside the gene matches: 5. CDR1 is SGHRS, CDR2 YFSETQ, per germline. CDR3 size: 15 residues. CDR3 coding DNA: TGCGCCAGCAGCACCCGACAGGGTACTAATGAAAAACTGTTTTTT. Residues: CASSTRQGTNEKLFF.

This clonotype was seen a few times. The chain links TRBV24-1 to TRBJ2-5; the D gene is possibly TRBD2 (6 bases). The CDR3 extends over 16 amino acids. Germline CDR1 reads KGHDR; CDR2 reads SFDVKD. Between the trimmed V and J ends, which lost 12 bases and 2 bases, there was a span of 24 bases. CDR3 sequence reads: CAPPLWGVRGQETQYF. Here the CDR3 DNA reads TGTGCCCCCCCGCTCTGGGGGGTTCGGGGACAAGAGACCCAGTACTTC.

To note about this clonotype: Sequence at one end of the junction differs from germline and may be a read error. V usage is TRBV27 and J usage is TRBJ1-1; D unclear. The germline V gene encodes CDR1 MNHEY and CDR2 SMNVEV (reference sequence). This CDR3 region has 17 residues. For the CDR3, the DNA is TGTGCCAGCAGTTTGCCTTTGGTGGAGGGAGTGAACCCTGAAGCTTTCTTT. Residues: CASSLPLVEGVNPEAFF.

This clonotype was counted once. The rearrangement joins TRBV3-1 to TRBJ2-1; D tentatively reads TRBD1 or TRBD2 (5 bases each). CDR1 and CDR2 (germline): LGHDT, YNNKEL (reference sequence). There are 14 residues in the CDR3. Trimming removed 4 bases from V and 4 bases from J, with 11 bases in between. The CDR3 is CASSPFGAYNEQFF. CDR3 DNA: TGTGCCAGCAGCCCTTTCGGGGCATACAATGAGCAGTTCTTC.

This clonotype was found a few times. The rearrangement links TRBV20-1 to TRBJ2-5; no clear D gene. The CDR3 runs to 11 residues. The V and J ends lost 3 bases and 4 bases respectively, with 6 bases between them. CDR1 is DFQATT and CDR2 is SNEGSKA in the germline V gene (reference sequence). CDR3 sequence (DNA): TGCAGTGCTAGCCCGTCAGAGACCCAGTACTTC. This gives the protein CSASPSETQYF.

This clonotype was observed a few times. This sequence joins TRBV4-3 and TRBJ2-2; 7 nucleotides align to TRBD1. CDR3 size: 17 residues. Unmatched junction bases numbered 9, after V lost 0 bases and J lost 5 bases. Germline CDR1 LGHNA, CDR2 YSLEER. The CDR3 here is CASSQDGQTGFTGELFF. The CDR3 DNA reads TGCGCCAGCAGCCAAGATGGTCAGACAGGGTTTACCGGGGAGCTGTTTTTT.

The chain recombines TRBV9 with TRBJ1-4; D is possibly TRBD1 (6 bases). This CDR3 has 14 residues. Trimming took off 4 bases at V and 7 bases at J, with 14 bases between the two ends. In germline, CDR1 is SGDLS, CDR2 YYNGEE. The DNA of the CDR3 is TGTGCCAGCAGCCCCGGGACATCGCCTGAAAAACTGTTTTTT. Residues: CASSPGTSPEKLFF.

In this sample, this clonotype turned up a few times. The V gene is TRBV29-1, the J gene TRBJ1-2; maybe TRBD1 (5 bases). CDR1 and CDR2 from the germline V gene are SQVTM and ANQGSEA. The germline V and J ends were trimmed by 2 bases and 4 bases, with 11 bases remaining between them. The CDR3 loop spans 13 amino acids. CDR3 sequence (DNA): TGCAGCGTTGAAAAGGGGCAGAGCTATGGCTACACCTTC. It yields the protein CSVEKGQSYGYTF.

V is TRBV5-1 and J is TRBJ2-7; 12 bases fit TRBD2. With V trimmed by 3 bases and J by 7 bases, 17 bases remained unmatched. The CDR3 is made up of 18 amino acids. Germline assignment: CDR1 SGHRS and CDR2 YFSETQ. The CDR3: CASSSTSGGGSSYNEQYF. The CDR3 DNA reads as TGCGCCAGCAGCTCGACTAGCGGGGGAGGGTCGAGCTACAATGAGCAGTACTTC.

This clonotype appeared a few times. CDR3 sequence (DNA): TGTGCCAGCAGCTCCCAGGGGCTAGCGGGAGAGACCCAGTACTTC. Its protein product is CASSSQGLAGETQYF. The chain combines TRBV7-2 with TRBJ2-5, with 8 bases that match TRBD2. This CDR3 comprises 15 residues. The V segment lost 4 bases and the J segment 4 bases; nucleotides outside the gene matches: 8. Germline V lookup: CDR1 SGHTA, CDR2 FQGNSA.

This clonotype was seen a few times. CDR3 region: CSPECRVTGELFF. Here the CDR3 DNA reads TGCAGCCCCGAGTGCCGGGTCACCGGGGAGCTGTTTTTT. This rearrangement joins TRBV29-1 to TRBJ2-2; the D is unclear. The CDR3 covers 13 residues. Trimming pared 8 bases from V and 4 bases from J, leaving 14 bases between. CDR1 is SQVTM, CDR2 ANQGSEA, per germline.

This clonotype occurred a few times. The chain carries TRBV7-2 and TRBJ2-7, with 7 bases aligning to TRBD2. The germline CDR1 and CDR2 sequences are SGHTA and FQGNSA. The CDR3 totals 14 residues. The V gene end was trimmed by 3 bases and the J gene end by 3 bases; junction bases not matched to a gene: 5. In nucleotides, the CDR3 is TGTGCCAGCAGCTTGACTAGCTCCCACTACGAGCAGTACTTC. Encoded protein: CASSLTSSHYEQYF. The whole variable domain, filled in from reference TRBV7-2 and TRBJ2-7, reads GAGVSQSPSNKVTEKGKDVELRCDPISGHTALYWYRQSLGQGLEFLIYFQGNSAPDKSGLPSDRFSAERTGGSVSTLTIQRTQQEDSAVYLCASSLTSSHYEQYFGPGTRLTVT.

The chain combines TRBV7-3 with TRBJ2-1, with D perhaps matching TRBD1 (6 bases). Trimming took 3 bases from V and 5 from J, leaving 14 bases between them. The CDR3 covers 15 residues. Per germline, CDR1 SGHTA and CDR2 FQGTGA. DNA of the CDR3: TGTGCCAGCAGCTTCCAGGGGCCTCCTAACAATGAGCAGTTCTTC. Translating it yields CASSFQGPPNNEQFF.

This clonotype was seen many times. V and J are TRBV12-3 or TRBV12-4 and TRBJ1-2; D remains unclear. Between the trimmed V and J ends, which lost 5 bases and 5 bases, there was a span of 12 bases. The CDR3 spans 13 residues. The CDR3 loop is CASSPTGLYGYTF. As DNA, the CDR3 is TGTGCCAGCAGTCCCACCGGGCTATATGGCTACACCTTC.

In its sample, this clonotype was seen a few times. V gene TRBV20-1 combines with J gene TRBJ2-2; a weak D match, TRBD2 (6 bases). V was shortened by 5 bases and J by 6 bases, with 13 bases between the two germline ends. Per the germline V gene, CDR1 is DFQATT and CDR2 is SNEGSKA (reference sequence). The CDR3 has 13 residues. CDR3 in amino acids: CSARGDMAGELFF. DNA of the CDR3: TGCAGTGCTCGCGGGGATATGGCCGGGGAGCTGTTTTTT.

V gene TRBV12-3 or TRBV12-4 combines with J gene TRBJ2-7; unclear D gene. The CDR3 has 15 amino acids. The V end lost 5 bases, the J end lost 0 bases, and 14 bases lay between the germline ends. DNA for the CDR3: TGTGCCAGCAGTCCCGAGCCCGCGCCCTCCTACGAGCAGTACTTC. Translated, it gives CASSPEPAPSYEQYF.

This clonotype was observed a few times. This chain connects TRBV15 to TRBJ2-1, with D uncertain. Germline V lookup: CDR1 LNHNV, CDR2 YYDKDF (reference sequence). Trimming pared 0 bases from V and 5 bases from J, leaving 5 bases between. The CDR3 contains 13 residues. The CDR3 region has the DNA TGTGCCACCAGCAGAGATCGGGACAATGAGCAGTTCTTC. Translation: CATSRDRDNEQFF.